The 18 T cell receptor beta chains reported below all come from one sample, sequenced in a study of T-cell memory formation after mild COVID-19. TCRdb redid the calling of the 5' RACE reads with MiXCR, one entry per CDR3 protein. The table includes 200,000 or so distinct CDR3 sequences, around 9.1% detected once. The sample consisted of PBMCs or a T cell subset sorted from them (not recorded which). The receptors stem from a man between 18 and 29 years old who had mild COVID-19 (a few samples of this study predate the infection). Cell type and time point are not known.

This clonotype has at least ten counts. This chain connects TRBV12-3 or TRBV12-4 to TRBJ2-5; 9 bases are a match to TRBD1. The CDR3 is 14 residues long. The junction had 2 bases not matched to a gene; V was cut back by 3 bases and J by 3 bases. The CDR3 nucleotides read TGTGCCAGCAGTTTGACAGGGGGGGAAGAGACCCAGTACTTC. Its protein product is CASSLTGGEETQYF.

V and J are TRBV4-2 and TRBJ2-5, with D perhaps TRBD2 (6 bases). Germline CDR1 and CDR2: LGHNA and YNFKEQ. Trimming pared 2 bases from V and 0 bases from J, leaving 7 bases between. This CDR3 region has 14 residues. The CDR3 coding sequence is TGTGCCAGCAGCCAAAGGGACTACCAAGAGACCCAGTACTTC. This codes for CASSQRDYQETQYF.

On this clonotype itself: A read error may account for a junction end that differs from germline. The V call is TRBV11-2, the J call TRBJ1-6; D uncertain. Germline V lookup: CDR1 SGHAT, CDR2 FQNNGV. CDR3 size: 15 residues. The CDR3 sequence is CASSSSRAPVSSLHF. The CDR3 DNA is TGTGCCAGCAGCTCATCCCGGGCCCCGGTTTCATCCCTCCACTTT.

The chain is built from TRBV12-3 or TRBV12-4 and TRBJ1-5, with 7 nucleotides matching TRBD1. This CDR3 has 14 residues. Trimming cost V 5 bases and J 5 bases; bases outside gene matches: 6. DNA for the CDR3: TGTGCCAGCAGTCGACAGGGAGACTATCAGCCCCAGCATTTT. Protein: CASSRQGDYQPQHF.

CDR3 residues: CASSLTTSTKGEQFF. CDR3 sequence (DNA): TGCGCCAGCAGCTTGACGACTAGTACTAAGGGTGAGCAGTTCTTC. The rearrangement links TRBV5-1 to TRBJ2-1; maybe TRBD2 (6 bases). Trimming removed 1 base at V and 9 bases at J, with 17 bases between. Germline V gives CDR1 SGHRS, CDR2 YFSETQ. The CDR3 sequence is 15 residues long. Full variable domain (remainder filled in from reference TRBV5-1 and TRBJ2-1): KAGVTQTPRYLIKTRGQQVTLSCSPISGHRSVSWYQQTPGQGLQFLFEYFSETQRNKGNFPGRFSGRQFSNSRSEMNVSTLELGDSALYLCASSLTTSTKGEQFFGPGTRLTVL.

This clonotype showed up just once. V usage is TRBV6-2 or TRBV6-3 and J usage is TRBJ2-3; perhaps TRBD2 as D (5 bases). Trimming cost V 5 bases and J 4 bases, with 16 bases left between them. CDR1 is MNHEY and CDR2 is SVGEGT in the germline V gene. The CDR3 contains 15 residues. CDR3 DNA: TGTGCCAGCAGTCCCGGGGAAAGCGGCGCAGATACGCAGTATTTT. Translation: CASSPGESGADTQYF.

The chain uses TRBV5-1 and TRBJ1-2; D perhaps matches TRBD1 (6 bases). The CDR3 is 15 amino acids. Trimming removed 3 bases at V and 7 bases at J, with 19 bases between. CDR1 SGHRS and CDR2 YFSETQ come from the germline V gene. The CDR3 spells CASSSEHTGSGGYTF. CDR3 in DNA: TGCGCCAGCAGCTCCGAGCACACAGGGTCTGGTGGCTACACCTTC. Together with reference TRBV5-1 and TRBJ1-2, the CDR3 gives the full variable domain: KAGVTQTPRYLIKTRGQQVTLSCSPISGHRSVSWYQQTPGQGLQFLFEYFSETQRNKGNFPGRFSGRQFSNSRSEMNVSTLELGDSALYLCASSSEHTGSGGYTFGSGTRLTVV.

A few counts support this clonotype. For the CDR3, the DNA is TGCGCCAGCAGAAAGCCGGGGGGCTTCTATGGCTACACCTTC. It yields the protein CASRKPGGFYGYTF. This chain joins TRBV4-1 and TRBJ1-2, with a tentative D call TRBD1 (6 bases). This CDR3 is 14 amino acids long. CDR1 is MGHRA and CDR2 is YSYEKL in the germline V gene. V was pared by 6 bases and J by 4 bases, with 15 bases between.

The chain couples TRBV2 to TRBJ1-5; TRBD1 aligns across 8 bases. The CDR3 loop spans 15 amino acids. The V segment lost 6 bases and the J segment 1 base; nucleotides outside the gene matches: 5. Germline V lookup: CDR1 SNHLY, CDR2 FYNNEI. The CDR3 sequence is CASSPQGVSNQPQHF. The CDR3, as DNA: TGTGCCAGCAGCCCACAGGGGGTGAGCAATCAGCCCCAGCATTTT.

The chain employs TRBV28 and TRBJ2-3; 10 nucleotides align to TRBD2. V shed 6 bases and J 6 bases; nucleotides not matched to a gene: 12. Germline V gene data show CDR1 as MDHEN and CDR2 as SYDVKM. The CDR3 runs 16 residues. In DNA form, the CDR3 reads TGTGCCAGCAGCCAGAGGCTAGCGGGGGTGCTTGATACGCAGTATTTT. Protein sequence: CASSQRLAGVLDTQYF.

This clonotype was seen a few times. The chain combines TRBV20-1 with TRBJ2-1; 11 bases map to TRBD1. CDR3 length: 15 amino acids. Germline trimming cut 6 bases from V and 7 bases from J; bases unmatched to any gene: 11. Germline values: CDR1 DFQATT, CDR2 SNEGSKA (reference sequence). This CDR3 is CSALTRDRGMNEQFF. DNA for the CDR3: TGCAGTGCCCTAACCAGGGACAGGGGGATGAATGAGCAGTTCTTC.

The V gene is TRBV27, the J gene TRBJ2-5; D may be TRBD1 (5 bases). V was shortened by 5 bases and J by 1 base, with 14 bases between the two germline ends. Germline loops: CDR1 MNHEY, CDR2 SMNVEV (reference sequence). The CDR3 is 15 residues long. CDR3 loop: CASSRAGASQETQYF. DNA for the CDR3: TGTGCCAGCAGTCGGGCTGGGGCCTCCCAAGAGACCCAGTACTTC.

This clonotype was counted at least ten times. V gene TRBV20-1 combines with J gene TRBJ2-3; 9 positions agree with TRBD2. V shed 7 bases and J 6 bases; nucleotides not matched to a gene: 8. The CDR3 runs to 13 residues. CDR1 DFQATT and CDR2 SNEGSKA come from the germline V gene (reference sequence). The CDR3 DNA is TGCAGTGAAGCGGGGGGCCTTATGGATACGCAGTATTTT. Translated, it gives CSEAGGLMDTQYF.

This chain uses TRBV9 with TRBJ1-2; TRBD1 matches 8 bases. The CDR3 extends over 16 amino acids. CDR1 and CDR2 (germline): SGDLS, YYNGEE. Unmatched junction bases numbered 13, after V lost 3 bases and J lost 6 bases. CDR3 bases: TGTGCCAGCAGCGCAGAGGTCCAGGACAGGGATCATGGCTACACCTTC. This gives the protein CASSAEVQDRDHGYTF. The full variable domain, with the rest looked up from reference TRBV9 and TRBJ1-2, is DSGVTQTPKHLITATGQRVTLRCSPRSGDLSVYWYQQSLDQGLQFLIQYYNGEERAKGNILERFSAQQFPDLHSELNLSSLELGDSALYFCASSAEVQDRDHGYTFGSGTRLTVV.

This clonotype was seen a handful of times. The chain is built from TRBV7-9 and TRBJ2-5; TRBD2 might be the D (6 bases). V dropped 5 bases and J dropped 2 bases, with 15 bases sitting between them. CDR3 length equals 15 residues. The germline gives CDR1 SEHNR, CDR2 FQNEAQ (reference sequence). CDR3 sequence (DNA): TGTGCCAGCAGCCCTGTCGGGAGCATACAAGAGACCCAGTACTTC. Protein: CASSPVGSIQETQYF.

The chain couples TRBV29-1 to TRBJ2-1; D is unresolved. V shed 7 bases and J shed 0 bases, with 7 bases lying between them. The germline CDR1 and CDR2 sequences are SQVTM and ANQGSEA. The CDR3 is made up of 12 amino acids. CDR3: CSAARSYNEQFF. Here the CDR3 DNA reads TGCAGCGCCGCCCGCTCCTACAATGAGCAGTTCTTC.

This clonotype has just a few counts. This sequence joins TRBV9 and TRBJ1-4; TRBD1 might be the D (5 bases). Trimming removed 0 bases from V and 7 bases from J, with 10 bases in between. CDR3 size: 14 residues. From germline, CDR1 is SGDLS and CDR2 YYNGEE. CDR3 protein: CASSVGVGVEKLFF. The CDR3 nucleotides read TGTGCCAGCAGCGTAGGGGTAGGGGTTGAAAAACTGTTTTTT. The full variable domain, completed using reference TRBV9 and TRBJ1-4, is DSGVTQTPKHLITATGQRVTLRCSPRSGDLSVYWYQQSLDQGLQFLIQYYNGEERAKGNILERFSAQQFPDLHSELNLSSLELGDSALYFCASSVGVGVEKLFFGSGTQLSVL.

The chain is built from TRBV6-6 and TRBJ1-1; D is unresolved. Trimming shortened V by 6 bases and J by 1 base, and 12 bases separated the two germline ends. Germline assignment: CDR1 MNHNY and CDR2 SVGAGI (reference sequence). The CDR3 consists of 14 residues. The CDR3 DNA sequence: TGTGCCAGCAGCCAATCGGGTTGGAACACTGAAGCTTTCTTT. It is translated as CASSQSGWNTEAFF.